A single T cell receptor beta chain is shown here with its context. What it recognizes is unknown. The data were taken from a study of cytomegalovirus exposure and HLA in healthy donors. General observations from the study: The study put some 160 TCR beta chains on its list as cytomegalovirus-associated.

Repertoires were generated with immunoSEQ multiplex PCR, while TCRdb's copy carries only in-frame clones and drops some. The sample consists of under 200,000 clones, roughly 90% of them appearing once. With 7 bases removed from V and 1 base from J, the gap between germline ends came to 13 bases. CDR3 length: 15 residues. Germline CDR1 SNHLY, CDR2 FYNNEI. The sequencing input was PBMCs. This TCR derives from a woman aged 18-30 years in good health and CMV-seronegative. This sequence joins TRBV2 and TRBJ2-2; D possibly corresponds to TRBD1 (5 bases). The CDR3 nucleotides read TGTGCCAGCACCGCCAGGGTAGTGAACACCGGGGAGCTGTTTTTT. Its protein is CASTARVVNTGELFF.